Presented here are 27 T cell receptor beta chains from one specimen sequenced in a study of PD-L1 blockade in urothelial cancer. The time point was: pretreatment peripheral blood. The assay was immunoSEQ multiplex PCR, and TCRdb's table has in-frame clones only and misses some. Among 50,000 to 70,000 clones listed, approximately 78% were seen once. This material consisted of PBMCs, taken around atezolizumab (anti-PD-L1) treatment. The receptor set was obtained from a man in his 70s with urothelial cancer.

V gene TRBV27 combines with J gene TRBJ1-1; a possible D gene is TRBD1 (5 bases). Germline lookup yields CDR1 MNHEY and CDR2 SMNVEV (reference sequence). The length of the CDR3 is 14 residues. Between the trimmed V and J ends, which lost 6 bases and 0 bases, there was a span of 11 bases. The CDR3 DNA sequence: TGTGCCAGCAGGAGGACACCTCTGAACACTGAAGCTTTCTTT. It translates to CASRRTPLNTEAFF.

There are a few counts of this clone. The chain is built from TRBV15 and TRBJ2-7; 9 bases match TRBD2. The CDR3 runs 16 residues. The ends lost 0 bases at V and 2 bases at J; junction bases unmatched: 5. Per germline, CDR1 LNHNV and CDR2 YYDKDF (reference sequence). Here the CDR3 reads CATSRDRTSATYEQYF. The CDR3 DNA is TGTGCCACCAGCAGAGATCGGACTAGCGCGACCTACGAGCAGTACTTC.

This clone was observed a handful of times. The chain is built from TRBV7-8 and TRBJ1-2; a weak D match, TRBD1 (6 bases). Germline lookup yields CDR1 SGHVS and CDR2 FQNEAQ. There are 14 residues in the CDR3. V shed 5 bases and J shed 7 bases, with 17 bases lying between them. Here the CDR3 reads CASSLGQPVVGYTF. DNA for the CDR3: TGTGCCAGCAGCCTCGGACAGCCGGTGGTTGGCTACACCTTC. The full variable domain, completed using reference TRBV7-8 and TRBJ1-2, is GAGVSQSPRYKVAKRGQDVALRCDPISGHVSLFWYQQALGQGPEFLTYFQNEAQLDKSGLPSDRFFAERPEGSVSTLKIQRTQQEDSAVYLCASSLGQPVVGYTFGSGTRLTVV.

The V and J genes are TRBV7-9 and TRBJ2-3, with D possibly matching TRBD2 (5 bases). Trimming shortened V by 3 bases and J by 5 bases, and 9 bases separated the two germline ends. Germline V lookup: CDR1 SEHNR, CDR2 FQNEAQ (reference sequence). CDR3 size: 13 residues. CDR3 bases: TGTGCCAGCAGCTTTGGACTCCAAGATACGCAGTATTTT. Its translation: CASSFGLQDTQYF.

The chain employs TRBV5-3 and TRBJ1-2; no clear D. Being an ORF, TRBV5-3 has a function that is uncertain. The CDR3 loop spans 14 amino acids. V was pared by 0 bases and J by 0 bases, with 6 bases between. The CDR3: CARSLAGPNYGYTF. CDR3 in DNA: TGTGCCAGAAGCTTGGCGGGTCCTAACTATGGCTACACCTTC.

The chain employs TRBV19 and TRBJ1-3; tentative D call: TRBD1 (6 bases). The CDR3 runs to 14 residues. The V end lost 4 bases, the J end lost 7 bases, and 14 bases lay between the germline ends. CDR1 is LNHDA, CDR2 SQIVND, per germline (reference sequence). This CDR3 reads CASSNRQAENTIYF. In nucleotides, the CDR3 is TGTGCCAGTAGTAACCGACAGGCCGAGAACACCATATATTTT.

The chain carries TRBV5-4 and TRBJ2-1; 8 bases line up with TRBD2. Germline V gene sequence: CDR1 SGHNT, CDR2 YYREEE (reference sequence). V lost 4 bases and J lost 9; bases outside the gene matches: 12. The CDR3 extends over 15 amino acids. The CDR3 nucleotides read TGTGCCAGCAGCCCGGGACTAGTTCAGCCCCGTGAGCAGTTCTTC. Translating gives CASSPGLVQPREQFF.

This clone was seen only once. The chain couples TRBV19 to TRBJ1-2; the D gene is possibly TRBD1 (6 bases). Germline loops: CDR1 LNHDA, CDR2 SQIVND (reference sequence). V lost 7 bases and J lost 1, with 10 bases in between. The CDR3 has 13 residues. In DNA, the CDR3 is TGTGCCAGTACCAGGGGCCATAACTATGGCTACACCTTC. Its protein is CASTRGHNYGYTF.

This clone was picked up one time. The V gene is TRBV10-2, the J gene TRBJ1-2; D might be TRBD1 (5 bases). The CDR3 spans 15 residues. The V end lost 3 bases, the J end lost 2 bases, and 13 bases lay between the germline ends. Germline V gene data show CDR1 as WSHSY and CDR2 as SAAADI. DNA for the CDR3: TGCGCCAGCAGTGAATCGGGGGTGGCCAACTATGGCTACACCTTC. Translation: CASSESGVANYGYTF.

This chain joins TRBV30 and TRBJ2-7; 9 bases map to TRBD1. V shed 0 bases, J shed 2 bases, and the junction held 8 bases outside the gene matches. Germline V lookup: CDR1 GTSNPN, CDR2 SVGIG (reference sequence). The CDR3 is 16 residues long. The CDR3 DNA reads TGTGCCTGGAGTGTACCTGGGACAGGGCGACCCTACGAGCAGTACTTC. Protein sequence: CAWSVPGTGRPYEQYF.

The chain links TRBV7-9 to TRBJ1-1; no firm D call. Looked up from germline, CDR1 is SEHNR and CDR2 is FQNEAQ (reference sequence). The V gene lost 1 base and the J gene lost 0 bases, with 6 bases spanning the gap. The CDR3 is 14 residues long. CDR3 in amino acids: CASSLGHLNTEAFF. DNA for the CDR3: TGTGCCAGCAGCTTAGGACATTTGAACACTGAAGCTTTCTTT.

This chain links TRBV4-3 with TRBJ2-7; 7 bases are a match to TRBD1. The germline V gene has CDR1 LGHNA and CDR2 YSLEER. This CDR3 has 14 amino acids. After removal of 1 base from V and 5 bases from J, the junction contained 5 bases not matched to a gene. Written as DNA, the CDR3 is TGCGCCAGCAGCCAAGGGACAGGTCGGAACGAGCAGTACTTC. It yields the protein CASSQGTGRNEQYF.

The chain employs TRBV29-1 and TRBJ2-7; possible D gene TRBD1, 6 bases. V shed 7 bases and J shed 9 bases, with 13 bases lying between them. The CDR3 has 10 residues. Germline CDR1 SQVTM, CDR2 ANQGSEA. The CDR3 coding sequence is TGCAGCGAACCCGAGGGGGTGCAGTACTTC. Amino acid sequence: CSEPEGVQYF.

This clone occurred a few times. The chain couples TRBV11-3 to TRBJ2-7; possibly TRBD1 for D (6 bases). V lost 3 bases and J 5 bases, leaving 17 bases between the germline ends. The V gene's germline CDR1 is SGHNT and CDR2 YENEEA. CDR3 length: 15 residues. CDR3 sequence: CASSFNRAARDEQYF. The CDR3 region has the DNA TGTGCCAGCAGCTTCAACAGGGCCGCTCGGGACGAGCAGTACTTC.

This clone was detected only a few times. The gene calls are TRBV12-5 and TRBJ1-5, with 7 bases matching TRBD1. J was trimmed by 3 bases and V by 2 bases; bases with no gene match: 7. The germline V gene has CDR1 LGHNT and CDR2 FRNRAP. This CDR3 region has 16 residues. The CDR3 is CASGLMTGPPNQPQHF. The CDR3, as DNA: TGTGCTAGTGGTTTGATGACAGGGCCCCCCAATCAGCCCCAGCATTTT. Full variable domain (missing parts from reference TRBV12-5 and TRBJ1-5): DARVTQTPRHKVTEMGQEVTMRCQPILGHNTVFWYRQTMMQGLELLAYFRNRAPLDDSGMPKDRFSAEMPDATLATLKIQPSEPRDSAVYFCASGLMTGPPNQPQHFGDGTRLSIL.

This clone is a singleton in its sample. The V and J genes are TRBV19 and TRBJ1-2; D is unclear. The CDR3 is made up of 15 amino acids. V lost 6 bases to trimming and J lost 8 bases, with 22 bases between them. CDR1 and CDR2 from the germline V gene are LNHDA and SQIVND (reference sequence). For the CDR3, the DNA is TGTGCCAGTAGCCATCCCAAAACAAGGATGGGCGGCTACACCTTC. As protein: CASSHPKTRMGGYTF.

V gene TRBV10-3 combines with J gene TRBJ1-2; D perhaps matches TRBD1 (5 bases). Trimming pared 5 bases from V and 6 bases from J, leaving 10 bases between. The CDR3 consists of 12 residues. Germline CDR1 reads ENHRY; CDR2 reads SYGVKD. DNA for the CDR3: TGTGCCATCAGTAAGACAGATGATGGCTACACCTTC. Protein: CAISKTDDGYTF.

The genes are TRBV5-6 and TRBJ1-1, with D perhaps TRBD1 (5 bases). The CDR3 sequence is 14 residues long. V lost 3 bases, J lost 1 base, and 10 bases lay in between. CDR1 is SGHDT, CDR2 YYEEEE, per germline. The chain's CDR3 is CASSSRGKNTEAFF. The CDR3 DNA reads TGTGCCAGCAGCTCGCGGGGGAAGAACACTGAAGCTTTCTTT.

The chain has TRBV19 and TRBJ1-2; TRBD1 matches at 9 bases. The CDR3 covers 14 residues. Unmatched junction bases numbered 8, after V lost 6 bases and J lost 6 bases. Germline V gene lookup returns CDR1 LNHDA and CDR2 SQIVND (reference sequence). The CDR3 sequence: CASSLTGGADGYTF. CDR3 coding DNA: TGTGCCAGTAGCCTAACAGGGGGCGCGGATGGCTACACCTTC.

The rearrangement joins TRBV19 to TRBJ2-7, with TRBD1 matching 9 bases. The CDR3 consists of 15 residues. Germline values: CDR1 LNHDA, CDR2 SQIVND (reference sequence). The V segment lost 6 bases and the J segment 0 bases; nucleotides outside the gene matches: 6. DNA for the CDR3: TGTGCCAGTAGAGTTTTGGGACAGGGCTCCTACGAGCAGTACTTC. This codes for CASRVLGQGSYEQYF.

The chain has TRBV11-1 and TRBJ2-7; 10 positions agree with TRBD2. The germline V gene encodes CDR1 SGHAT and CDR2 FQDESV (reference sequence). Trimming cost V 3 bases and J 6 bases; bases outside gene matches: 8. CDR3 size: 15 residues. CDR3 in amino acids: CASSFRTSGLGEQYF. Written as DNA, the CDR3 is TGTGCCAGCAGCTTCCGGACTAGCGGACTGGGCGAGCAGTACTTC.

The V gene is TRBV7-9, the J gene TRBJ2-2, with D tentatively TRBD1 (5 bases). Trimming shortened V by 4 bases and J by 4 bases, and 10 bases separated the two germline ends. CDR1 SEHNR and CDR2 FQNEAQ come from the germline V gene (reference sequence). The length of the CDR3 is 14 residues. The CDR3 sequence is CASSSVGATGELFF. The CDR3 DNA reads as TGTGCCAGCAGCTCGGTAGGGGCCACCGGGGAGCTGTTTTTT.

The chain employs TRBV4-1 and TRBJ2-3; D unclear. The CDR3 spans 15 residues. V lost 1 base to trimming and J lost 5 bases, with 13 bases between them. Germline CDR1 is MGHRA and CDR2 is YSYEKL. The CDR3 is CASSQVQPRLDTQYF. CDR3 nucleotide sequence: TGCGCCAGCAGCCAAGTGCAGCCCCGACTAGATACGCAGTATTTT.

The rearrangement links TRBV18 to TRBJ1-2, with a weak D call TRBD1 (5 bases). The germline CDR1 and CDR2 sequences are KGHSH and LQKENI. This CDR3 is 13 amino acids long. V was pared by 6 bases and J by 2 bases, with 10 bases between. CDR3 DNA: TGTGCCAGCTCCCCGACAGAGAACTATGGCTACACCTTC. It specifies CASSPTENYGYTF.

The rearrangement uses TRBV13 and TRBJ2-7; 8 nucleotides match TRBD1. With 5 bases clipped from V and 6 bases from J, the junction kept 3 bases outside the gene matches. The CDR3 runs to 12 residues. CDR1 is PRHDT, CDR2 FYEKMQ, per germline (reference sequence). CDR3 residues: CASSKTGGEQYF. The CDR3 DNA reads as TGTGCCAGCAGCAAAACAGGGGGCGAGCAGTACTTC. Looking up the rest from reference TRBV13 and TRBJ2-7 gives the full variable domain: AAGVIQSPRHLIKEKRETATLKCYPIPRHDTVYWYQQGPGQDPQFLISFYEKMQSDKGSIPDRFSAQQFSDYHSELNMSSLELGDSALYFCASSKTGGEQYFGPGTRLTVT.

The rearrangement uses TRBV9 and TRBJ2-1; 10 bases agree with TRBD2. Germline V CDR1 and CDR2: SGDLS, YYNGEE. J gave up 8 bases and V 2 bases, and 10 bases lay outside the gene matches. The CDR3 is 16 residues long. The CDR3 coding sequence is TGTGCCAGCAGCGTTGCCCCTAGCGGGAGTTTCTATGAGCAGTTCTTC. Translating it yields CASSVAPSGSFYEQFF.

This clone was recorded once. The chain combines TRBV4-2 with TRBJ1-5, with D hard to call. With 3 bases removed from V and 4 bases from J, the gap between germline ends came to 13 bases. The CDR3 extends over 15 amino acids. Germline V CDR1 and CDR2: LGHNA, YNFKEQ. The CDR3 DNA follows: TGTGCCAGCAGCCAGGAGGTGGGGATAAATCAGCCCCAGCATTTT. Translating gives CASSQEVGINQPQHF.